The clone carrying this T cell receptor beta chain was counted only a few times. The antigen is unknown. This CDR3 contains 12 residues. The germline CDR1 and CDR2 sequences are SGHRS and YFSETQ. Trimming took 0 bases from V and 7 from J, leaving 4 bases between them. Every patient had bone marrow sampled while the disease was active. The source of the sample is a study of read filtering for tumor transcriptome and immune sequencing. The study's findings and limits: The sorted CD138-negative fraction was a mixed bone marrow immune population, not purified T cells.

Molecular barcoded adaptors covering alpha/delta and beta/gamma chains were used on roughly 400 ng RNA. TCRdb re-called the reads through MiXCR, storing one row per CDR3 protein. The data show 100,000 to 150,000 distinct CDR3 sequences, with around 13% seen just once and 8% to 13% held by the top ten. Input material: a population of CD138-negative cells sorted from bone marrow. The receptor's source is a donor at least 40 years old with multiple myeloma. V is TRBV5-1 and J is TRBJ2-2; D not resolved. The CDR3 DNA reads TGCGCCAGCAGCTTGGAAGTCGGGGAGCTGTTTTTT. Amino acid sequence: CASSLEVGELFF.